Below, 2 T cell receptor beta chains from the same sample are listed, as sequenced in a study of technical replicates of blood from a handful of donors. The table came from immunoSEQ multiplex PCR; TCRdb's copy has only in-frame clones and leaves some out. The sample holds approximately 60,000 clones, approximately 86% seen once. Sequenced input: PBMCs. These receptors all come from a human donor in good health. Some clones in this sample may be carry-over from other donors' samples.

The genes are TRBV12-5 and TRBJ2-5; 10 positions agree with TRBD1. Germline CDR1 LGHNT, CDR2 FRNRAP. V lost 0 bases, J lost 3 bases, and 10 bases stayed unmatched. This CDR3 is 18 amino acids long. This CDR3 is CASGLVQKLTGGEETQYF. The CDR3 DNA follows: TGTGCTAGTGGTTTGGTACAAAAGCTGACAGGGGGCGAAGAGACCCAGTACTTC.

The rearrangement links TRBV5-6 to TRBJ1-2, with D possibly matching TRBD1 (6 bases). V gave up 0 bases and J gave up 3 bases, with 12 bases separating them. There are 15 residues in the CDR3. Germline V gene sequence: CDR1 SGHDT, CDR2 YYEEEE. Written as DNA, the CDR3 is TGTGCCAGCAGCTTGGGGTTCAGGGGCCACTATGGCTACACCTTC. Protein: CASSLGFRGHYGYTF. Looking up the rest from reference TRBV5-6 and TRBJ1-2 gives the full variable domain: DAGVTQSPTHLIKTRGQQVTLRCSPKSGHDTVSWYQQALGQGPQFIFQYYEEEERQRGNFPDRFSGHQFPNYSSELNVNALLLGDSALYLCASSLGFRGHYGYTFGSGTRLTVV.